The 20 T cell receptor beta chains presented below share a single source sample, sequenced in a study of cytomegalovirus exposure and HLA in healthy donors. Primers: 60 Vbeta forward and 13 Jbeta reverse. Here immunoSEQ multiplex PCR was the method, and the copy in TCRdb shows in-frame clones only, minus some. The sample holds 110,000 to 150,000 clones, 65% to 80% seen once. What was sequenced was PBMCs. Source of these receptors: a male donor in good health and CMV-seropositive.

This clone was detected once. This chain links TRBV27 with TRBJ2-6, with a possible D match to TRBD2 (5 bases). CDR3 length equals 16 residues. Germline V gives CDR1 MNHEY, CDR2 SMNVEV (reference sequence). Between the trimmed V and J ends, which lost 2 bases and 0 bases, there was a span of 8 bases. The CDR3 sequence: CASSLVGSSGANVLTF. The CDR3 coding sequence is TGTGCCAGCAGTTTAGTTGGGAGCTCTGGGGCCAACGTCCTGACTTTC.

This clone came up once. The rearrangement links TRBV7-9 to TRBJ2-7, with D unresolved. Germline V gives CDR1 SEHNR, CDR2 FQNEAQ (reference sequence). Trimming left V 0 bases short and J 3 bases short, with 6 bases between. The length of the CDR3 is 13 residues. The CDR3 bases are TGTGCCAGCAGCTTAGCCCCCCTCTACGAGCAGTACTTC. This sequence encodes CASSLAPLYEQYF.

A note on this clone: Relative to the germline gene, one junction end is altered; a read error may explain this. This sequence joins TRBV27 and TRBJ1-2, with D possibly being TRBD1 (6 bases). Per germline, CDR1 MNHEY and CDR2 SMNVEV (reference sequence). This CDR3 spans 14 amino acids. The CDR3 reads CASSAETGFYGYPF. The CDR3 coding sequence is TGTGCCAGCAGCGCGGAGACAGGCTTCTATGGCTACCCCTTC.

Comments on this clone: At one end, the junction sequence differs from germline, possibly due to a read error. The chain joins TRBV25-1 to TRBJ2-7; 14 bases are a match to TRBD2. Germline V gene sequence: CDR1 MGHDK, CDR2 SYGVNS. This CDR3 has 15 amino acids. CDR3 nucleotide sequence: TGTGTCAGCAGCGGGCCGACTAGCGGGAGGGTAGAGCAGTACTTC. Encoded protein: CVSSGPTSGRVEQYF.

This clone has a single count. The chain recombines TRBV5-6 with TRBJ1-6; 7 nucleotides agree with TRBD1. V dropped 2 bases and J dropped 0; count of bases not matched to a gene: 11. In germline, CDR1 is SGHDT, CDR2 YYEEEE. The CDR3 spans 19 residues. As DNA, the CDR3 is TGTGCCAGCAGCTTATATATTCCGACAGGGAGCTCCTATAATTCACCCCTCCACTTT. Amino acids: CASSLYIPTGSSYNSPLHF.

The chain is built from TRBV6-1 and TRBJ1-5, with 8 positions matching TRBD1. In germline, CDR1 is MNHNS, CDR2 SASEGT. The V and J ends lost 9 bases and 2 bases, in that order; junction bases with no gene match: 6. This CDR3 has 14 amino acids. The CDR3 loop reads CASDRGGGNQPQHF. In DNA form, the CDR3 reads TGTGCCAGTGACAGGGGAGGGGGCAATCAGCCCCAGCATTTT.

This clone was seen only a few times. The genes are TRBV11-2 and TRBJ2-5; 7 nucleotides agree with TRBD2. The J call may be incorrect, as the DNA end agrees better with TRBJ2-7. The CDR3 runs to 18 residues. Germline CDR1 SGHAT, CDR2 FQNNGV. CDR3 region: CASSQLANYGTTSYEQYF. CDR3 DNA sequence: TGTGCCAGCAGCCAACTAGCGAACTACGGTACGACATCCTACGAGCAGTACTTC.

The table lists this clone with a count of one. J is TRBJ2-7 and V is TRBV5-1, with 9 bases aligning to TRBD2. The V and J ends lost 6 bases and 3 bases, in that order; junction bases with no gene match: 10. Germline V CDR1 and CDR2: SGHRS, YFSETQ. This CDR3 spans 15 amino acids. For the CDR3, the DNA is TGCGCCAGCACTGGCGGGGGGGCTGGGAGCTACGAGCAGTACTTC. Encoded protein: CASTGGGAGSYEQYF.

The chain uses TRBV7-2 and TRBJ1-1; D unclear. This CDR3 spans 14 amino acids. V was clipped by 10 bases and J by 0 bases, with 15 bases between them. Germline CDR1 reads SGHTA; CDR2 reads FQGNSA. This CDR3 is CAILPGSVNTEAFF. The CDR3, as DNA: TGTGCCATCCTCCCGGGGTCAGTGAACACTGAAGCTTTCTTT. Full variable domain (outside the CDR3, taken from reference TRBV7-2 and TRBJ1-1): GAGVSQSPSNKVTEKGKDVELRCDPISGHTALYWYRQSLGQGLEFLIYFQGNSAPDKSGLPSDRFSAERTGGSVSTLTIQRTQQEDSAVYLCAILPGSVNTEAFFGQGTRLTVV.

The chain employs TRBV7-9 and TRBJ1-3; D is possibly TRBD1 (5 bases). This CDR3 is built from 14 residues. CDR1 is SEHNR and CDR2 is FQNEAQ in the germline V gene (reference sequence). V gave up 5 bases and J gave up 11 bases, with 19 bases separating them. The CDR3 loop is CASSTGGSVGSIYF. The CDR3, as DNA: TGTGCCAGCAGCACCGGGGGGTCGGTAGGGTCCATATATTTT.

The rearrangement links TRBV7-9 to TRBJ2-7; D unclear. From germline, CDR1 is SEHNR and CDR2 FQNEAQ (reference sequence). The CDR3 is 12 residues long. V was shortened by 2 bases and J by 2 bases, with 4 bases between the two germline ends. Here the CDR3 reads CASSLQTYEQYF. DNA of the CDR3: TGTGCCAGCAGCTTACAAACCTACGAGCAGTACTTC.

DNA for the CDR3: TGTGCCAGTATTGACAACCCAGACGACCTTAGCAATCAGCCCCAGCATTTT. Translation: CASIDNPDDLSNQPQHF. V and J are TRBV19 and TRBJ1-5; D unresolved. V lost 7 bases and J lost 0, with 19 bases in between. Germline lookup yields CDR1 LNHDA and CDR2 SQIVND (reference sequence). This CDR3 has 17 amino acids.

The chain has TRBV28 and TRBJ1-5; possible D gene TRBD1, 6 bases. Trimming left V 10 bases short and J 6 bases short, with 13 bases between. From germline, CDR1 is MDHEN and CDR2 SYDVKM. This CDR3 has 12 residues. CDR3 sequence: CATGTIGQPQHF. In DNA, the CDR3 is TGTGCCACCGGGACAATAGGTCAGCCCCAGCATTTT.

This chain uses TRBV5-4 with TRBJ1-1; 8 bases match TRBD1. The CDR3 consists of 14 residues. In germline, CDR1 is SGHNT, CDR2 YYREEE (reference sequence). Trimming at V came to 4 bases and at J to 7 bases, leaving 9 bases not matched to a gene. The CDR3, as DNA: TGTGCCAGCAGCCTCACAGGGGGGCACGGTGAAGCTTTCTTT. Encoded protein: CASSLTGGHGEAFF.

The chain joins TRBV9 to TRBJ2-3, with a possible D match to TRBD1 (6 bases). CDR1 is SGDLS and CDR2 is YYNGEE in the germline V gene. The CDR3 covers 16 residues. V gave up 0 bases and J gave up 2 bases, with 13 bases separating them. CDR3 protein: CASSVATGLSTDTQYF. DNA of the CDR3: TGTGCCAGCAGCGTAGCTACAGGGCTCTCCACAGATACGCAGTATTTT.

This clone is a singleton in its sample. The genes are TRBV19 and TRBJ2-3; maybe TRBD1 (6 bases). The length of the CDR3 is 15 residues. Germline V CDR1 and CDR2: LNHDA, SQIVND (reference sequence). Between the trimmed V and J ends, which lost 3 bases and 2 bases, there was a span of 12 bases. CDR3 DNA sequence: TGTGCCAGTAGTATGGGGGCGGCCCACACAGATACGCAGTATTTT. Translation gives CASSMGAAHTDTQYF.

The chain combines TRBV5-6 with TRBJ2-6; possibly TRBD1 for D (5 bases). Germline V gene lookup returns CDR1 SGHDT and CDR2 YYEEEE. The CDR3 runs 13 residues. Trimming shortened V by 3 bases and J by 8 bases, and 9 bases separated the two germline ends. CDR3 DNA: TGTGCCAGCAGCTCGCAGGGAACCAACGTCCTGACTTTC. This translates into CASSSQGTNVLTF.

In this sample, this clone turned up a few times. The rearrangement joins TRBV6-5 to TRBJ2-1, with 7 bases fitting TRBD1. V gave up 2 bases and J gave up 2 bases; unmatched junction bases: 3. The germline gives CDR1 MNHEY, CDR2 SVGAGI. The CDR3 loop spans 15 amino acids. CDR3 DNA: TGTGCCAGCAGTTACCTCGGGACAGCCTACAATGAGCAGTTCTTC. This encodes CASSYLGTAYNEQFF.

The J gene is TRBJ2-1, the V gene TRBV12-5; 9 bases are a match to TRBD2. V trimming: 3 bases; J trimming: 8 bases; junction bases outside the gene matches: 8. Germline V gives CDR1 LGHNT, CDR2 FRNRAP. The CDR3 is made up of 15 amino acids. The CDR3 bases are TGTGCTAGTGGTTTAGTTGGCGGGGGGGCCCATGAGCAGTTCTTC. Protein product: CASGLVGGGAHEQFF.

The V and J genes are TRBV9 and TRBJ2-1; D possibly corresponds to TRBD2 (7 bases). The CDR3 totals 15 residues. Germline V gene sequence: CDR1 SGDLS, CDR2 YYNGEE. V was shortened by 6 bases and J by 8 bases, with 21 bases between the two germline ends. The chain's CDR3 is CASTPRGGEWDEQFF. Written as DNA, the CDR3 is TGTGCCAGCACCCCGAGGGGGGGGGAGTGGGATGAGCAGTTCTTC.